The 32 T cell receptor beta chains below all came from one sample that was sequenced in a study of T cells in Graves' hyperthyroidism and ophthalmopathy. TCR beta CDR3 region amplification was performed from RNA transcripts. The HTBI primer set drove a first-round RT-PCR of the TCR CDR3. TCRdb used MiXCR to reprocess the multiplex PCR reads, holding one entry per CDR3 protein. The sample lists about 610,000 distinct CDR3 sequences, approximately 15% occurring once. Sequenced material: blood. These receptors were taken from a woman in her forties with Graves' ophthalmopathy.

This clonotype appeared many times. V gene TRBV20-1 combines with J gene TRBJ1-5; no clear D gene. CDR1 DFQATT and CDR2 SNEGSKA come from the germline V gene (reference sequence). V dropped 5 bases and J dropped 3 bases, with 11 bases sitting between them. The CDR3 loop spans 13 amino acids. The CDR3 coding sequence is TGCAGTGCTTGGCATTTTTACAATCAGCCCCAGCATTTT. It specifies CSAWHFYNQPQHF.

This clonotype was counted ten times or more. The rearrangement links TRBV28 to TRBJ2-7, with D maybe TRBD2 (6 bases). Per the germline V gene, CDR1 is MDHEN and CDR2 is SYDVKM. The CDR3 sequence is 15 residues long. V lost 4 bases to trimming and J lost 4 bases, with 17 bases between them. The CDR3 DNA reads TGTGCCAGCAGTTCTAACGGAGGGGCAGGGTACGAGCAGTACTTC. Encoded protein: CASSSNGGAGYEQYF.

The chain uses TRBV30 and TRBJ2-7; D is possibly TRBD2 (6 bases). Trimming pared 2 bases from V and 0 bases from J, leaving 14 bases between. There are 15 residues in the CDR3. Germline V CDR1 and CDR2: GTSNPN, SVGIG (reference sequence). The CDR3 bases are TGTGCCTGGAGTTCACTAGCCGAAGTCTCCTACGAGCAGTACTTC. This gives the protein CAWSSLAEVSYEQYF.

J is TRBJ2-7 and V is TRBV27, with 8 positions matching TRBD1. Germline values: CDR1 MNHEY, CDR2 SMNVEV (reference sequence). The ends lost 5 bases at V and 3 bases at J; junction bases unmatched: 18. The CDR3 spans 18 residues. The CDR3 DNA follows: TGTGCCAGCAGTCCTGGACAGGGTTTACGAGGACCAGTCTACGAGCAGTACTTC. As protein: CASSPGQGLRGPVYEQYF.

This clonotype was seen many times. The chain has TRBV20-1 and TRBJ1-2; no clear D gene. Germline V gene data show CDR1 as DFQATT and CDR2 as SNEGSKA (reference sequence). The V gene lost 0 bases and the J gene lost 12 bases, with 11 bases spanning the gap. The CDR3 length is 11 residues. The CDR3 here is CSARDTEEHTF. CDR3 coding DNA: TGCAGTGCTAGAGATACGGAAGAGCACACCTTC.

This clonotype was seen at least ten times. J is TRBJ1-2 and V is TRBV6-1; 7 bases line up with TRBD1. CDR3 length: 13 amino acids. Germline values: CDR1 MNHNS, CDR2 SASEGT. V shed 6 bases and J 2 bases; nucleotides not matched to a gene: 3. The CDR3 DNA is TGTGCCAGCAGGATACAGGGGAACTATGGCTACACCTTC. Its translation: CASRIQGNYGYTF.

This clonotype was seen only a few times. J is TRBJ1-2 and V is TRBV6-1; TRBD1 agrees at 7 bases. V was clipped by 7 bases and J by 8 bases; unmatched bases: 19. The CDR3 runs to 16 residues. CDR1 and CDR2 from the germline V gene are MNHNS and SASEGT. DNA for the CDR3: TGTGCCAGCACCAAAGTAGGGGGCGGCCTCCTGGGAGGCTACACCTTC. Its protein product is CASTKVGGGLLGGYTF.

A few counts support this clonotype. The chain is built from TRBV7-6 and TRBJ2-7, with no clear D. There are 13 residues in the CDR3. V dropped 3 bases and J dropped 5 bases, with 11 bases sitting between them. Germline lookup yields CDR1 SGHVS and CDR2 FNYEAQ. The CDR3: CASSFQVRNEQYF. The CDR3 region has the DNA TGTGCCAGCAGCTTTCAGGTTCGGAACGAGCAGTACTTC.

V is TRBV18 and J is TRBJ2-7; no clear D gene. The length of the CDR3 is 16 residues. From germline, CDR1 is KGHSH and CDR2 LQKENI. V was shortened by 3 bases and J by 2 bases, with 17 bases between the two germline ends. The CDR3 spells CASSPTGWHEAYEQYF. The CDR3 bases are TGTGCCAGCTCACCCACCGGGTGGCACGAAGCCTACGAGCAGTACTTC.

The V call is TRBV20-1, the J call TRBJ2-4; D is uncertain. CDR1 is DFQATT, CDR2 SNEGSKA, per germline (reference sequence). This CDR3 comprises 14 residues. The V end lost 0 bases, the J end lost 4 bases, and 10 bases lay between the germline ends. The CDR3 sequence: CSARDPPLKNIQYF. In DNA form, the CDR3 reads TGCAGTGCTAGAGATCCCCCCCTGAAAAACATTCAGTACTTC.

The rearrangement joins TRBV19 to TRBJ2-7; D is possibly TRBD1 (5 bases). The germline gives CDR1 LNHDA, CDR2 SQIVND (reference sequence). Trimming removed 1 base from V and 3 bases from J, with 7 bases in between. The CDR3 runs 13 residues. In DNA form, the CDR3 reads TGTGCCAGTAGTATAGCCCAGGGCTACGAGCAGTACTTC. It is translated as CASSIAQGYEQYF.

At least ten counts were recorded for this clonotype. This sequence joins TRBV5-4 and TRBJ2-7, with 7 bases aligning to TRBD2. CDR3 length: 15 residues. The V gene end was trimmed by 4 bases and the J gene end by 5 bases; junction bases not matched to a gene: 12. Germline CDR1 is SGHNT and CDR2 is YYREEE (reference sequence). CDR3 sequence reads: CASSRGWRENHEQYF. The CDR3 DNA reads TGTGCCAGCAGCCGCGGGTGGCGGGAGAACCACGAGCAGTACTTC.

The V call is TRBV9, the J call TRBJ1-1, with D unclear. The CDR3 spans 12 residues. Per the germline V gene, CDR1 is SGDLS and CDR2 is YYNGEE. Trimming took 0 bases from V and 7 from J, leaving 7 bases between them. The CDR3 here is CASSVEPDEAFF. The CDR3 DNA follows: TGTGCCAGCAGCGTAGAGCCAGATGAAGCTTTCTTT.

The rearrangement joins TRBV10-3 to TRBJ2-7; 10 bases fit TRBD1. The CDR3 totals 13 residues. V was clipped by 11 bases and J by 3 bases; unmatched bases: 7. Germline V gene data show CDR1 as ENHRY and CDR2 as SYGVKD. The CDR3 spells CALGTGADYEQYF. CDR3 DNA: TGTGCCTTGGGGACAGGGGCGGACTACGAGCAGTACTTC.

This clonotype was recorded at least ten times. V gene TRBV6-1 combines with J gene TRBJ2-5; D is ambiguous. The germline V gene has CDR1 MNHNS and CDR2 SASEGT. The CDR3 is 12 amino acids. The germline V and J ends were trimmed by 2 bases and 5 bases, with 6 bases remaining between them. CDR3 in DNA: TGTGCCAGCAGTGAAATCTGGGAGACCCAGTACTTC. Amino acid sequence: CASSEIWETQYF.

This clonotype has ten or more counts. The V call is TRBV19, the J call TRBJ2-5; a possible D gene is TRBD2 (6 bases). The V end lost 3 bases, the J end lost 4 bases, and 9 bases lay between the germline ends. Germline CDR1 reads LNHDA; CDR2 reads SQIVND (reference sequence). The CDR3 contains 13 residues. As DNA, the CDR3 is TGTGCCAGTAGTATTACGGGAGTAGAGACCCAGTACTTC. Its protein product is CASSITGVETQYF.

This sequence joins TRBV12-3 or TRBV12-4 and TRBJ1-2; maybe TRBD1 (6 bases). This CDR3 is 12 amino acids long. The ends were cut back, 6 bases at V and 4 bases at J, with 9 bases in the middle. In DNA form, the CDR3 reads TGTGCCAGCAGCGGACAGATCTATGGCTACACCTTC. Protein product: CASSGQIYGYTF.

This clonotype was counted a few times. A single base separates this from a much larger clone, so it may be a read error. CDR3 nucleotides: TGTGCCAGCAGTTGGGACACCCCCTACGTGCAGTACTTC. This encodes CASSWDTPYVQYF. This chain links TRBV12-3 or TRBV12-4 with TRBJ2-7, with a possible D match to TRBD1 (6 bases). The CDR3 contains 13 residues.

This clonotype was seen ten or more times. The rearrangement uses TRBV12-3 or TRBV12-4 and TRBJ2-5, with D hard to call. V was pared by 3 bases and J by 0 bases, with 11 bases between. The CDR3 has 15 residues. CDR3 DNA: TGTGCCAGCAGTTTTAGGCATTTGTACCAAGAGACCCAGTACTTC. Residues: CASSFRHLYQETQYF.

This clonotype was counted at least ten times. The chain employs TRBV19 and TRBJ1-2; unclear D gene. The germline gives CDR1 LNHDA, CDR2 SQIVND (reference sequence). This CDR3 comprises 14 residues. V shed 3 bases and J shed 2 bases, with 10 bases lying between them. CDR3 bases: TGTGCCAGTAGTATGGAGGGAGCGAACTATGGCTACACCTTC. Protein sequence: CASSMEGANYGYTF.

This clonotype showed up many times. The gene calls are TRBV6-5 and TRBJ1-4; D unclear. Between the trimmed V and J ends, which lost 1 base and 3 bases, there was a span of 15 bases. This CDR3 region has 17 residues. Germline values: CDR1 MNHEY, CDR2 SVGAGI. The CDR3 nucleotides are TGTGCCAGCAGTTACTATGGCCCCCTCGCGGCTAATGAAAAACTGTTTTTT. Protein product: CASSYYGPLAANEKLFF.

This clonotype came up many times. The chain links TRBV28 to TRBJ2-6; no clear D gene. The CDR3 loop spans 16 amino acids. Germline lookup yields CDR1 MDHEN and CDR2 SYDVKM. V was shortened by 4 bases and J by 0 bases, with 10 bases between the two germline ends. The CDR3 protein is CASSSPTHSGANVLTF. The CDR3 coding sequence is TGTGCCAGCAGTTCCCCCACACACTCTGGGGCCAACGTCCTGACTTTC.

This clonotype was recorded at least ten times. The chain is built from TRBV19 and TRBJ2-3, with D perhaps being TRBD1 or TRBD2 (6 bases each). Germline loops: CDR1 LNHDA, CDR2 SQIVND (reference sequence). This CDR3 region has 14 residues. V was pared by 7 bases and J by 3 bases, with 14 bases between. CDR3 loop: CASKGGGSTDTQYF. CDR3 DNA sequence: TGTGCCAGTAAGGGGGGCGGGTCGACAGATACGCAGTATTTT.

This clonotype was seen many times. The chain combines TRBV20-1 with TRBJ2-4, with D possibly TRBD2 on 5 matching bases. CDR1 and CDR2 from the germline V gene are DFQATT and SNEGSKA (reference sequence). V was cut by 5 bases and J by 1 base, with 18 bases left in between. The CDR3 loop spans 16 amino acids. The CDR3 region is CSAPNEGSAAKNIQYF. The DNA of the CDR3 is TGCAGTGCTCCGAATGAAGGGAGCGCGGCCAAAAACATTCAGTACTTC.

This chain links TRBV7-2 with TRBJ2-2; perhaps D is TRBD1 or TRBD2 (6 bases each). The V and J ends lost 2 bases and 6 bases respectively, with 10 bases between them. The CDR3 has 14 residues. The germline V gene has CDR1 SGHTA and CDR2 FQGNSA. The CDR3 region is CASSLMGGPGELFF. The DNA for the CDR3 is TGTGCCAGCAGCTTAATGGGGGGCCCCGGGGAGCTGTTTTTT.

The table lists this clonotype with a few counts. The V and J genes are TRBV5-8 and TRBJ2-5; D unresolved. Trimming stripped 0 bases from V and 5 bases from J, with 14 bases between. This CDR3 spans 15 amino acids. CDR1 and CDR2 from the germline V gene are SGHTS and YDEGEE. CDR3 loop: CASSLDETDGETQYF. The CDR3 coding sequence is TGTGCCAGCAGCTTGGACGAAACCGATGGGGAGACCCAGTACTTC.

This clonotype occurred many times. The chain combines TRBV20-1 with TRBJ2-5; the D is unclear. Trimming removed 0 bases at V and 1 base at J, with 9 bases between. The CDR3 loop spans 14 amino acids. The germline V gene encodes CDR1 DFQATT and CDR2 SNEGSKA (reference sequence). In nucleotides, the CDR3 is TGCAGTGCTAGAGATCTGGCCACCCAAGAGACCCAGTACTTC. Protein product: CSARDLATQETQYF.

This clonotype came up many times. The J gene is TRBJ2-3, the V gene TRBV24-1; perhaps TRBD1 as D (6 bases). Germline values: CDR1 KGHDR, CDR2 SFDVKD. This CDR3 spans 13 amino acids. With 9 bases removed from V and 4 bases from J, the gap between germline ends came to 13 bases. The CDR3, as DNA: TGTGCCACCCGGGCAGGGGAGCCAGATACGCAGTATTTT. Translation: CATRAGEPDTQYF.

This clonotype showed up many times. CDR3 sequence reads: CSARGGKGGGNTGELFF. In nucleotides, the CDR3 is TGCAGTGCTAGAGGGGGCAAAGGCGGAGGAAACACCGGGGAGCTGTTTTTT. V usage is TRBV20-1 and J usage is TRBJ2-2, with D possibly called TRBD1 or TRBD2 (5 bases each). The V gene lost 1 base and the J gene lost 2 bases, with 17 bases spanning the gap. The germline V gene has CDR1 DFQATT and CDR2 SNEGSKA (reference sequence). CDR3 size: 17 residues.

This clonotype has only a few counts. The J gene is TRBJ2-4, the V gene TRBV4-2; D is tentatively TRBD1 or TRBD2 (5 bases each). The CDR3 is 15 amino acids. From germline, CDR1 is LGHNA and CDR2 YNFKEQ. Trimming took 1 base from V and 6 from J, leaving 13 bases between them. The CDR3, as DNA: TGTGCCAGCAGCCAAGGGTGGATCGGGACAAACATTCAGTACTTC. This sequence encodes CASSQGWIGTNIQYF.

This clonotype was found many times. This chain's CDR3 is CASTTSGTSTDTQYF. The CDR3 DNA sequence: TGTGCCAGCACTACTTCCGGGACTAGCACAGATACGCAGTATTTT. V is TRBV28 and J is TRBJ2-3, with D possibly TRBD2 on 6 matching bases. Germline V lookup: CDR1 MDHEN, CDR2 SYDVKM. V lost 7 bases and J lost 0, with 14 bases in between. CDR3 length equals 15 residues. The whole variable domain, remainder taken from reference TRBV28 and TRBJ2-3, is DVKVTQSSRYLVKRTGEKVFLECVQDMDHENMFWYRQDPGLGLRLIYFSYDVKMKEKGDIPEGYSVSREKKERFSLILESASTNQTSMYLCASTTSGTSTDTQYFGPGTRLTVL.

The chain links TRBV6-2 or TRBV6-3 to TRBJ2-4, with 8 bases lining up with TRBD1. Germline V lookup: CDR1 MNHEY, CDR2 SVGEGT. The CDR3 extends over 14 amino acids. The V and J ends lost 4 bases and 7 bases, in that order; junction bases with no gene match: 6. The CDR3 DNA reads as TGTGCCAGCAGTTCGCGACAGGGGAGGAACATTCAGTACTTC. This codes for CASSSRQGRNIQYF.